Presented here are 14 T cell receptor beta chains from one specimen sequenced in a study of OX40 agonist ivuxolimab in advanced cancers. This table comes from immunoSEQ multiplex PCR, and its TCRdb copy is limited to in-frame clones, with some not included. This table holds 100,000 or so clones, around nine tenths found once. The material sequenced was CD4+ or CD8+ T cells sorted from blood, taken in a trial of the OX40 agonist ivuxolimab. Receptor source: an adult with an advanced solid tumor such as melanoma, head and neck, liver or kidney cancer.

The rearrangement joins TRBV9 to TRBJ2-7; perhaps TRBD1 as D (6 bases). Germline CDR1 is SGDLS and CDR2 is YYNGEE. The CDR3 spans 16 residues. Trimming shortened V by 3 bases and J by 3 bases, and 19 bases separated the two germline ends. The DNA of the CDR3 is TGTGCCAGCAGCGCGAACCCCGGGACAAATAACTACGAGCAGTACTTC. It encodes CASSANPGTNNYEQYF.

This chain uses TRBV28 with TRBJ1-1, with TRBD1 matching 12 bases. The CDR3 extends over 19 amino acids. Germline CDR1 MDHEN, CDR2 SYDVKM. With 4 bases clipped from V and 0 bases from J, the junction kept 12 bases outside the gene matches. The CDR3, as DNA: TGTGCCAGCAGTTCTGGGACAGGGGGCCTTTGGGGGCTGAACACTGAAGCTTTCTTT. Its protein product is CASSSGTGGLWGLNTEAFF.

The chain carries TRBV28 and TRBJ2-2; D is possibly TRBD1 (6 bases). This CDR3 contains 14 residues. The V and J ends lost 11 bases and 0 bases respectively, with 13 bases between them. Germline V gene data show CDR1 as MDHEN and CDR2 as SYDVKM. The DNA of the CDR3 is TGTGCCGGTCAAGGACAGCCGAACACCGGGGAGCTGTTTTTT. This gives the protein CAGQGQPNTGELFF.

V and J are TRBV6-4 and TRBJ2-3; tentatively, D is TRBD1 or TRBD2 (5 bases each). Trimming stripped 6 bases from V and 0 bases from J, with 10 bases between. Germline CDR1 and CDR2: MRHNA and SNTAGT. The CDR3 spans 14 residues. The CDR3 nucleotides are TGTGCCAGCAGGCAGGGAGCTAGCACAGATACGCAGTATTTT. This sequence encodes CASRQGASTDTQYF.

This sequence joins TRBV23-1 and TRBJ1-2; D gene unclear. TRBV23-1 is classed as an ORF, of uncertain function. The CDR3 totals 14 residues. V was trimmed by 5 bases and J by 8 bases, leaving 18 bases between them. The CDR3 loop reads CASSFNGSEGGYTF. CDR3 nucleotide sequence: TGCGCCAGCAGTTTCAATGGGAGCGAAGGAGGCTACACCTTC.

The chain couples TRBV4-1 to TRBJ2-7; 10 bases agree with TRBD1. The J segment lost 4 bases and the V segment lost 4 bases, leaving 13 bases of the junction unmatched. Germline V gene data show CDR1 as MGHRA and CDR2 as YSYEKL. The CDR3 has 17 residues. The CDR3 protein is CASSRTRQGAPAYEQYF. For the CDR3, the DNA is TGCGCCAGCAGCCGGACCCGACAGGGGGCACCAGCTTACGAGCAGTACTTC.

The chain combines TRBV11-1 with TRBJ2-6; D might be TRBD1 or TRBD2, each matching 5 bases. Germline V gene lookup returns CDR1 SGHAT and CDR2 FQDESV (reference sequence). Trimming shortened V by 1 base and J by 0 bases, and 10 bases separated the two germline ends. The CDR3 length is 17 residues. CDR3 nucleotides: TGTGCCAGCAGCTTAGGCAGGGACGGCTCTGGGGCCAACGTCCTGACTTTC. This codes for CASSLGRDGSGANVLTF.

This clone has just a few counts. V and J are TRBV5-8 and TRBJ2-5; weak D call: TRBD1 (5 bases). The ends were cut back, 1 base at V and 7 bases at J, with 17 bases in the middle. This CDR3 comprises 15 residues. Germline CDR1 is SGHTS and CDR2 is YDEGEE. CDR3 DNA: TGTGCCAGCAGCTTGAGGATCCGGGCAGGGATGACCCAGTACTTC. Translated, it gives CASSLRIRAGMTQYF. The full variable domain, with the rest looked up from reference TRBV5-8 and TRBJ2-5, is EAGVTQSPTHLIKTRGQQATLRCSPISGHTSVYWYQQALGLGLQFLLWYDEGEERNRGNFPPRFSGRQFPNYSSELNVNALELEDSALYLCASSLRIRAGMTQYFGPGTRLLVL.

This chain joins TRBV29-1 and TRBJ2-7; 10 bases line up with TRBD2. The V gene end was trimmed by 7 bases and the J gene end by 0 bases; junction bases not matched to a gene: 3. The germline V gene has CDR1 SQVTM and CDR2 ANQGSEA. This CDR3 spans 13 amino acids. The CDR3 nucleotides are TGCAGCGCGGGGACTAGCGCCTCCTACGAGCAGTACTTC. Its protein is CSAGTSASYEQYF.

The chain uses TRBV14 and TRBJ1-1; D is unclear. Germline V gives CDR1 SGHDN, CDR2 FVKESK. Trimming stripped 1 base from V and 2 bases from J, with 8 bases between. CDR3 length: 14 amino acids. The CDR3 sequence: CASSQGLGNTEAFF. CDR3 DNA: TGTGCCAGCAGCCAAGGCCTCGGCAACACTGAAGCTTTCTTT.

The J gene is TRBJ2-1, the V gene TRBV28; D remains ambiguous. From germline, CDR1 is MDHEN and CDR2 SYDVKM. The CDR3 totals 11 residues. The V end lost 5 bases, the J end lost 10 bases, and 9 bases lay between the germline ends. The CDR3 sequence is CASSPYGEQFF. The CDR3 DNA reads as TGTGCCAGCAGTCCCTACGGGGAGCAGTTCTTC.

This chain uses TRBV6-4 with TRBJ2-1, with D possibly TRBD2 on 6 matching bases. The CDR3 length is 14 residues. Germline lookup yields CDR1 MRHNA and CDR2 SNTAGT. Trimming left V 10 bases short and J 6 bases short, with 19 bases between. This chain's CDR3 is CANARLVGGNEQFF. DNA of the CDR3: TGTGCCAACGCTAGACTAGTGGGGGGCAATGAGCAGTTCTTC.

This clone has only a few counts. Other DNA variants within this sample encode the same CDR3. The chain uses TRBV18 and TRBJ2-1, with TRBD1 identical over 8 bases. After removal of 3 bases from V and 0 bases from J, the junction contained 1 base not matched to a gene. CDR1 and CDR2 (germline): KGHSH, LQKENI. The CDR3 is 15 residues long. The CDR3 loop is CASSPGTGSYNEQFF. CDR3 nucleotides: TGTGCCAGCTCACCCGGGACAGGCTCCTACAATGAGCAGTTCTTC.

The chain links TRBV4-1 to TRBJ2-7; TRBD1 aligns across 7 bases. V dropped 1 base and J dropped 2; count of bases not matched to a gene: 2. This CDR3 region has 14 residues. Germline V gene data show CDR1 as MGHRA and CDR2 as YSYEKL. Here the CDR3 DNA reads TGCGCCAGCAGCCAAGTGGGGACAGCCTACGAGCAGTACTTC. Protein sequence: CASSQVGTAYEQYF.